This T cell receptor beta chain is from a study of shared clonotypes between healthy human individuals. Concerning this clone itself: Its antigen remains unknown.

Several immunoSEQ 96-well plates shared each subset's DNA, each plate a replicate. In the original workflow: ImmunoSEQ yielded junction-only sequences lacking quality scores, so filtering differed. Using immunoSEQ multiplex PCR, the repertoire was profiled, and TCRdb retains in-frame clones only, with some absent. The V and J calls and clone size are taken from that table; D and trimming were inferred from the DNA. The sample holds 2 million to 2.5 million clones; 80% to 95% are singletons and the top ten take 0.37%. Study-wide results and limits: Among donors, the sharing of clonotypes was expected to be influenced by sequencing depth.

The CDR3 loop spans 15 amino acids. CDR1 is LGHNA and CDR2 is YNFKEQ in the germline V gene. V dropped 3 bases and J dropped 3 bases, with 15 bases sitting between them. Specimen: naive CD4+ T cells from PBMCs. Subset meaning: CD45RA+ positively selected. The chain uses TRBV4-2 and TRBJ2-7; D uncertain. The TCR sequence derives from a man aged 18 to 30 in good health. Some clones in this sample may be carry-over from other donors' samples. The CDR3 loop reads CASSQMGSRSYEQYF. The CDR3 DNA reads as TGTGCCAGCAGCCAGATGGGGTCCCGCAGCTACGAGCAGTACTTC.